This TCR beta chain was recovered during a study of shared clonotypes between healthy human individuals. Study background: The study enrolled two women and a few men aged 18 to 49.

This table comes from immunoSEQ multiplex PCR, and its TCRdb copy is limited to in-frame clones, with some not included. Of some 1 million clones in the sample, about 75% were seen once. Trimming took off 5 bases at V and 2 bases at J, with 13 bases between the two ends. The CDR3 spans 15 residues. Germline assignment: CDR1 MGHDK and CDR2 SYGVNS. All the donors were Caucasian adults who lived in Nashville, Tennessee. This clonotype was sampled from a young man in good health. The sequenced sample consisted of memory CD4+ T cells sorted from blood. Subset defined: CD45RA-negative fraction. This chain links TRBV25-1 with TRBJ2-1; possible D gene TRBD2, 7 bases. CDR3 region: CASSRAGAAYNEQFF. The CDR3 nucleotides are TGTGCCAGCAGTAGGGCGGGGGCGGCCTACAATGAGCAGTTCTTC.